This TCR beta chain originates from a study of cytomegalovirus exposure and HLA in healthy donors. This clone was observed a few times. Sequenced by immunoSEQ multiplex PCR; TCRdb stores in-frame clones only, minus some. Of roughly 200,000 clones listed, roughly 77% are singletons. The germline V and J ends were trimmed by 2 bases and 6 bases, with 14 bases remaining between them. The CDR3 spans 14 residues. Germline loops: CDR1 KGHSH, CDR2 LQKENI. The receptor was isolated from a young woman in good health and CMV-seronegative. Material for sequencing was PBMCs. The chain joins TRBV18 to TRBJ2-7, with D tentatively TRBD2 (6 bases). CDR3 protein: CASSPFSGQVEQYF. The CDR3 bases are TGTGCCAGCTCACCATTCAGCGGGCAGGTCGAGCAGTACTTC.